The sequence of this TCR beta chain was determined in a study of blood T cell repertoires in COVID-19. Study-level information: PBMCs, B-cell-depleted T cells, or T cells were the source of the cDNA or gDNA that made up the material.

CDR1 is SSHAT, CDR2 FNYEAQ, per germline (reference sequence). This CDR3 has 17 residues. About this clone: A junction end diverges from the germline sequence, so it may reflect a read error.

The repertoire was sequenced with immunoSEQ multiplex PCR; TCRdb's copy has only in-frame clones and lacks some. In the table there are fewer than 500,000 clones, around nine tenths of which are singletons. Seattle participants joined during active infection and were tracked over time. Sequenced sample: peripheral blood. The receptor was derived from a man aged 18 to 30 with COVID-19, enrolled during active disease. The rearrangement joins TRBV7-7 to TRBJ2-1; TRBD2 is a possible D gene (6 bases). The CDR3 protein is CASSLEPRGILNNEQFF. The CDR3 bases are TGTGCTAGCAGCTTAGAGCCTCGCGGGATCTTAAACAATGAGCAGTTCTTC. Full variable domain (remainder filled in from reference TRBV7-7 and TRBJ2-1): GAGVSQSPRYKVTKRGQDVTLRCDPISSHATLYWYQQALGQGPEFLTYFNYEAQPDKSGLPSDRFSAERPEGSISTLTIQRTEQRDSAMYRCASSLEPRGILNNEQFFGPGTRLTVL.